The sequence of this TCR beta chain was determined in a study of T cell repertoires in cytomegalovirus infection. Study context: Shared public TCR beta signatures pointed to both CMV infection and a matching HLA type.

A remark on this clonotype: Its antigen is unknown.

With 4 bases removed from V and 1 base from J, the gap between germline ends came to 10 bases. Germline CDR1 reads KGHDR; CDR2 reads SFDVKD. The CDR3 spans 15 residues. Study results and limitations: The ex vivo response was dominated by HLA-C-restricted CMV-specific TCR beta clonotypes. Summed public TCR beta family frequency identified CMV carriers bearing the relevant HLA.

TCRdb re-called the reads with MiXCR, one entry per CDR3 protein. The top ten hold approximately 9.9% of the sample, which has roughly 150,000 distinct CDR3 sequences, around 24% seen once. The chain employs TRBV24-1 and TRBJ1-5; D is undetermined. The source is a human donor in good health (CMV status not recorded). Some clones in this sample may be carry-over from other donors' samples. Sequenced sample: PBMCs. The DNA for the CDR3 is TGTGCCACCAGTGACGCCGGGGTGAGCAATCAGCCCCAGCATTTT. This encodes CATSDAGVSNQPQHF.